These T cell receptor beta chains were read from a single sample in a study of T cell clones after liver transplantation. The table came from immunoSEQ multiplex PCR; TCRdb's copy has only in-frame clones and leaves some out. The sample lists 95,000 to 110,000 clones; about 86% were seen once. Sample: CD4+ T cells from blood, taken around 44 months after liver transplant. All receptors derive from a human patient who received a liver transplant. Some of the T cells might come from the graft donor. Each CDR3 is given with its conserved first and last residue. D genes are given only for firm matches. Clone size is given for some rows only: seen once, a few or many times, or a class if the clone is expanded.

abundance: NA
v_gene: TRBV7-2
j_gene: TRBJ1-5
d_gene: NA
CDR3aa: CASSPPLGPGNQPQHF
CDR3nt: TGTGCCAGCAGCCCCCCGCTAGGGCCAGGGAATCAGCCCCAGCATTTT

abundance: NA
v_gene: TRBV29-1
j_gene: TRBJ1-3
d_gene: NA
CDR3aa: CSVVPNSGNTIYF
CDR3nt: TGCAGCGTTGTACCAAACTCTGGAAACACCATATATTTT

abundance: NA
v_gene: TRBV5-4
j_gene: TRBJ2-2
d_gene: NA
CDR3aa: CASSSGLGQNTGELFF
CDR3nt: TGTGCCAGCAGCTCGGGCCTGGGACAGAACACCGGGGAGCTGTTTTTT

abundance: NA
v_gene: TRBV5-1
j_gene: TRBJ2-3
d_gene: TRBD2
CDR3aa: CASSTLAGGPDTQYF
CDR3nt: TGCGCCAGCAGCACACTAGCGGGAGGCCCGGATACGCAGTATTTT

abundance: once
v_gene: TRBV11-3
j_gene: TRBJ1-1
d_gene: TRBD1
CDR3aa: CASRRRDSNTEAFF
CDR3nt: TGTGCCAGCCGCCGGCGGGACAGCAACACTGAAGCTTTCTTT

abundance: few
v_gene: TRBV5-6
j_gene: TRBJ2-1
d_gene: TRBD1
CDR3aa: CASRRDRGVGSYNEQFF
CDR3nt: TGTGCCAGCAGGCGGGACAGGGGAGTAGGATCCTACAATGAGCAGTTCTTC

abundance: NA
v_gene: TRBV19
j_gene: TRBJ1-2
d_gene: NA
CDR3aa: CASSPGASPYGYTF
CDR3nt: TGTGCCAGTAGTCCAGGAGCTAGCCCTTATGGCTACACCTTC

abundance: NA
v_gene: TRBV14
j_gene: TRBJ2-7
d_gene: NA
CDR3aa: CASSKVVYEQYF
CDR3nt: TGTGCCAGCAGCAAGGTAGTCTACGAGCAGTACTTC

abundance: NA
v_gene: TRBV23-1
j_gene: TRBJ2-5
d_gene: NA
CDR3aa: CASSQFVFGGRGLQETQYF
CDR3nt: TGCGCCAGCAGTCAATTTGTCTTCGGCGGCAGGGGACTTCAAGAGACCCAGTACTTC

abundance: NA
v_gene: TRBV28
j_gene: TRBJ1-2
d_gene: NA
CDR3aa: CASIPERVDGYTF
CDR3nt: TGTGCCAGCATACCCGAAAGGGTAGATGGCTACACCTTC

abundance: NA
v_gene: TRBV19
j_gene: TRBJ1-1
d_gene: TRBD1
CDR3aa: CASSITGGRTEAFF
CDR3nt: TGTGCCAGTAGTATAACAGGGGGCAGAACTGAAGCTTTCTTT